The TCR beta chain described here comes from a study of cytomegalovirus exposure and HLA in healthy donors. Study-wide context: Early released data had tens of millions of unique TCRs, all coming from HLA-typed donors.

The germline gives CDR1 SGHNT, CDR2 YYREEE (reference sequence). The V segment lost 2 bases and the J segment 2 bases; nucleotides outside the gene matches: 3. The CDR3 is 14 residues long. Remarks on this clone: Its antigen is undetermined.

60 Vbeta and 13 Jbeta primers were used in PCR. Sequenced by immunoSEQ multiplex PCR; TCRdb stores in-frame clones only, minus some. Counted here are about 210,000 clones, approximately 82% occurring once; the ten biggest clones make up over 1.5%. Overall study findings and caveats: As was reported, the classifier diagnosed cytomegalovirus status with high specificity and sensitivity. Later, an analysis found that common viral pathogens appeared to be linked with several of the most significant clusters.

This TCR came from a middle-aged man in good health and CMV-seropositive. The J gene is TRBJ1-2, the V gene TRBV5-4; 7 nucleotides align to TRBD1. Source material: PBMCs. CDR3 protein: CASSLGQENYGYTF. CDR3 DNA: TGTGCCAGCAGCTTAGGACAGGAAAACTATGGCTACACCTTC.